The present TCR beta chain was sequenced within a study of early T cells in non-severe SARS-CoV-2 infection. This clonotype has ten or more counts. The TCR library protocol attached unique molecular identifiers to the individual cDNA molecules. A single record per CDR3 protein comes from TCRdb applying MiXCR to the 5' RACE reads. The profile shows 20,000 to 25,000 distinct CDR3 sequences, roughly 5.3% of them singletons. Per the germline V gene, CDR1 is SGHTA and CDR2 is FQGNSA. CDR3 size: 15 residues. The V end lost 2 bases, the J end lost 0 bases, and 8 bases lay between the germline ends. Specimen: whole blood. The V call is TRBV7-2, the J call TRBJ1-5; D not certain. This TCR came from an adult who was a healthcare worker with PCR-confirmed SARS-CoV-2 infection or an uninfected control (not recorded which). This CDR3 reads CASSLYGSSNQPQHF. The CDR3 coding sequence is TGTGCCAGCAGCTTATATGGGAGTAGCAATCAGCCCCAGCATTTT.